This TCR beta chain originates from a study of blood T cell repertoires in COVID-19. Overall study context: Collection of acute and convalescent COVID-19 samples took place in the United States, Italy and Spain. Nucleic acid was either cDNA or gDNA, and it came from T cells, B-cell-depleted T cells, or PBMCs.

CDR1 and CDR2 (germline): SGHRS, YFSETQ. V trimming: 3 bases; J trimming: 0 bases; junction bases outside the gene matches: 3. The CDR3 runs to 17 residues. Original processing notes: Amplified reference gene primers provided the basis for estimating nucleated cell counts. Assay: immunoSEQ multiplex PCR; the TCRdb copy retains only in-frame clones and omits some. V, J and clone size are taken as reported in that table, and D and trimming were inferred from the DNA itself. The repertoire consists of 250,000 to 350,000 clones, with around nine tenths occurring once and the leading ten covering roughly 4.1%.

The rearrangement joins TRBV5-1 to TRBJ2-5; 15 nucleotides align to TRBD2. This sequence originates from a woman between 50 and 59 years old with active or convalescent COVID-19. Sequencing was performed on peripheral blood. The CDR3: CASSSGLAGGNQETQYF. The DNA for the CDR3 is TGCGCCAGCAGCTCCGGACTAGCGGGAGGGAACCAAGAGACCCAGTACTTC.